These T cell receptor beta chains were read from a single sample in a study of T cells in localized non-small cell lung cancer. Sequencing used immunoSEQ multiplex PCR; TCRdb keeps in-frame clones, though not all of them. The profile covers some 130,000 clones, with about 89% appearing a single time and around 1.5% taken by the ten largest. The sequences come from peripheral blood, collected before any cancer treatment. The origin of the receptors is a female donor over 55 with stage I lung adenocarcinoma. Each CDR3 is given without its conserved first and last residue.

V gene	J gene	CDR3 protein
TRBV6-5	TRBJ2-5	ASSYSNRGETQY
TRBV30	TRBJ2-7	AWRTLLGGMSEQY
TRBV28	TRBJ2-3	ASSPGGPSTSDTQY
TRBV9	TRBJ2-7	ASSVEWGSSYEQY
TRBV18	TRBJ2-5	ASSPSETQY
TRBV11-2	TRBJ2-5	ASSPDYKGTQY
TRBV19	TRBJ2-2	ASSVSGTSGTGELF
TRBV9	TRBJ2-2	ASSSLGVGPNTGELF
TRBV7-2	TRBJ2-1	ASSLSRESYNEQF
TRBV28	TRBJ2-7	ASSLTSGSAEQY
TRBV5-5	TRBJ1-2	ASSIDPYGYT
TRBV7-2	TRBJ2-5	ASGNRGQETQY
TRBV19	TRBJ2-3	ASSIGRRYTDTQY
TRBV19	TRBJ2-3	ASSLYGTDTQY
TRBV2	TRBJ2-1	ASSVRGARGEQF
TRBV7-2	TRBJ1-3	ASSPGGRNTIY
TRBV9	TRBJ2-1	ASSGGQVSYNEQF
TRBV10-3	TRBJ1-1	AISGGQGEAF
TRBV6-1	TRBJ2-7	ASSEASGNYEQY
TRBV2	TRBJ2-5	ASSYTGLETQY
TRBV10-3	TRBJ2-3	AISEDTDTQY
TRBV7-9	TRBJ2-3	ASRMGGLAEMYTDTQY
TRBV12-5	TRBJ2-5	ASGLEVGTDQY
TRBV19	TRBJ1-2	ASREGAGGYT
TRBV4-1	TRBJ2-7	ASSFNRDRVGEQY
TRBV7-2	TRBJ2-7	ASSSLYEQY
TRBV5-1	TRBJ2-2	ASSLVGYPGAGTGELF
TRBV30	TRBJ2-7	AWTSAYEQY
TRBV4-1	TRBJ2-1	ASSQERTSGHSSYNEQF
TRBV5-1	TRBJ1-3	ASSLVGGGGNTIY
TRBV28	TRBJ1-1	ASSQLRDRGRTF
TRBV18	TRBJ2-4	ASSPPIGRNIQY